One sample yielded the 5 T cell receptor beta chains listed below, sequenced in a study of OX40 agonist ivuxolimab in advanced cancers. Assay: immunoSEQ multiplex PCR; the TCRdb copy retains only in-frame clones and omits some. The data hold more than 70,000 clones, with roughly 87% observed a single time. Material: CD4+ or CD8+ T cells sorted from blood, obtained in a trial of the OX40 agonist ivuxolimab. The receptor set was obtained from an adult with an advanced solid tumor such as melanoma, head and neck, liver or kidney cancer.

This clone was observed once. J is TRBJ2-5 and V is TRBV7-9; 13 positions agree with TRBD2. From germline, CDR1 is SEHNR and CDR2 FQNEAQ (reference sequence). Trimming took 5 bases from V and 5 from J; bases not matched to a gene: 8. The CDR3 is 16 amino acids. The chain's CDR3 is CASSAGLAGDMETQYF. The DNA for the CDR3 is TGTGCCAGCAGCGCCGGACTAGCGGGAGATATGGAGACCCAGTACTTC.

CDR3 loop: CASSEGTAARGHTGNTIYF. The CDR3 DNA follows: TGTGCCAGCAGTGAAGGGACCGCAGCTCGGGGGCATACTGGAAACACCATATATTTT. The chain has TRBV6-1 and TRBJ1-3, with D perhaps TRBD1 (6 bases). Germline lookup yields CDR1 MNHNS and CDR2 SASEGT. The CDR3 contains 19 residues. V was clipped by 1 base and J by 2 bases, with 21 bases between them.

The chain carries TRBV11-2 and TRBJ2-3, with unresolved D. The germline CDR1 and CDR2 sequences are SGHAT and FQNNGV. The CDR3 runs to 14 residues. V was cut by 4 bases and J by 0 bases, with 8 bases left in between. The CDR3 DNA reads TGTGCCAGCAGCTCAAATCCTAGCACAGATACGCAGTATTTT. Its protein is CASSSNPSTDTQYF.

The chain uses TRBV2 and TRBJ1-6; D not certain. CDR3 size: 15 residues. Germline V CDR1 and CDR2: SNHLY, FYNNEI. Between the trimmed V and J ends, which lost 6 bases and 0 bases, there was a span of 9 bases. CDR3 sequence (DNA): TGTGCCAGCAGGGAAATGGACTCCTATAATTCACCCCTCCACTTT. It is translated as CASREMDSYNSPLHF.

This chain joins TRBV28 and TRBJ1-1; 7 bases align to TRBD1. The CDR3 is made up of 14 amino acids. CDR1 and CDR2 (germline): MDHEN, SYDVKM. J gave up 4 bases and V 6 bases, and 8 bases lay outside the gene matches. The CDR3 nucleotides read TGTGCCAGCAGACTAGGGACAGTCGGCACTGAAGCTTTCTTT. Amino acid sequence: CASRLGTVGTEAFF. The complete variable domain, with remaining parts taken from reference TRBV28 and TRBJ1-1, reads DVKVTQSSRYLVKRTGEKVFLECVQDMDHENMFWYRQDPGLGLRLIYFSYDVKMKEKGDIPEGYSVSREKKERFSLILESASTNQTSMYLCASRLGTVGTEAFFGQGTRLTVV.